This TCR beta chain emerged from a study of patients and donors after allogeneic stem cell transplantation. This clonotype showed up just a few times. TCRdb re-called the RT-PCR reads through MiXCR, storing one row per CDR3 protein. Seen here are about 160,000 distinct CDR3 sequences, 24% observed once, and the top ten hold about 24%. Germline V gene data show CDR1 as LNHDA and CDR2 as SQIVND (reference sequence). V shed 5 bases and J shed 8 bases, with 18 bases lying between them. CDR3 length equals 15 residues. The V call is TRBV19, the J call TRBJ1-4; D is uncertain. Sequenced material: blood, either unsorted or a sorted T cell fraction (not recorded which). The receptor was isolated from a human donor who was either an allogeneic HSCT recipient or a stem cell or donor lymphocyte infusion donor (not recorded which). It is not recorded whose cells these are; they may come from a transplant donor. The CDR3 sequence: CASSPHRDQVEKLFF. The CDR3 coding sequence is TGTGCCAGTAGTCCCCATCGGGATCAAGTGGAAAAACTGTTTTTT.